This T cell receptor beta chain is drawn from a study of T-cell reconstitution after alpha-beta-depleted transplantation in children. This clonotype was seen more than once but under ten times. The antigen is unknown. V lost 3 bases to trimming and J lost 0 bases; unmatched junction nucleotides: 10. The CDR3 has 17 amino acids. CDR1 is WSHSY, CDR2 SAAADI, per germline. Points from the study as a whole: Recipient T cells and thymic progenitors that survived were the source of the high TCRbeta diversity seen at day 60 in some patients. Reported findings indicate that, about two months after transplant, alpha-beta T cells came from several hundred expanded clones, which were derived from non-depleted graft cells. Newly produced T cells mostly accounted for T-cell counts and diversity one year post-transplant.

Unique molecular identifiers featured in how the TCRbeta library was prepared. Each CDR3 protein is one row after TCRdb ran MiXCR on the PCR reads. The sample yields 27,000 or so distinct CDR3 sequences, around 17% seen once. The V and J genes are TRBV10-2 and TRBJ1-1, with 7 nucleotides matching TRBD1. The sequenced sample was PBMCs, mostly from graft donor cells, obtained 60 days after TCRalphabeta/CD19-depleted stem cell transplant. The source is a male patient aged 2 to 9 who had a stem cell transplant for acute lymphoblastic leukemia, so the T cells may come from the graft donor. CDR3 amino acids: CASSDRTGLGVNTEAFF. CDR3 sequence (DNA): TGCGCCAGCAGTGACAGGACAGGACTTGGGGTGAACACTGAAGCTTTCTTT.